This T cell receptor (beta chain) was profiled in a study of graft-versus-host responses after intestinal transplantation. For the study at large: Following induction with anti-thymocyte globulin, all recipients were given tacrolimus and steroids for about three years.

Study observations and caveats: High graft-versus-host to host-versus-graft clonal ratios were seen in allografts of patients with graft-donor T cell macrochimerism.

This CDR3 spans 17 amino acids. The V and J ends lost 1 base and 2 bases respectively, with 17 bases between them. Germline V lookup: CDR1 SGHRS, CDR2 YFSETQ. Repertoires were generated with immunoSEQ multiplex PCR, while TCRdb's copy carries only in-frame clones and drops some. Of about 38,000 clones in the sample, less than 90% were seen once. As regards this clone: Its antigen is not known.

Sequencing used PBMCs, obtained about 38 months after transplant. This receptor was identified in a human patient who received an intestinal transplant, so some T cells may come from the graft donor. V gene TRBV5-1 combines with J gene TRBJ2-3, with a weak D call TRBD1 (5 bases). The chain's CDR3 is CASSLLPDSQFTDTQYF. DNA of the CDR3: TGCGCCAGCAGCTTGTTACCTGACAGCCAATTCACAGATACGCAGTATTTT.